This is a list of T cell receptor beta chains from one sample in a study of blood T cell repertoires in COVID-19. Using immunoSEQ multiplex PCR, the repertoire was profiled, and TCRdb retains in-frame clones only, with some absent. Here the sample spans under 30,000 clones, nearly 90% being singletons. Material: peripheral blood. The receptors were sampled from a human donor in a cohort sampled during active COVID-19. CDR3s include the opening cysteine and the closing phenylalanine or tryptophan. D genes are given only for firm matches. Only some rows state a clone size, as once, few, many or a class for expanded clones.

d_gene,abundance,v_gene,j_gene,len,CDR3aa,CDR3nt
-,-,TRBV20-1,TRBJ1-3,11,CSAPSGNTIYF,TGCAGTGCTCCCTCCGGAAACACCATATATTTT
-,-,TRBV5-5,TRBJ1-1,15,CASIHWGLRNTEAFF,TGTGCCAGCATCCATTGGGGGCTCCGGAACACTGAAGCTTTCTTT
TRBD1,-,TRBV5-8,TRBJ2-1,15,CASSLGQGSYNEQFF,TGTGCCAGCAGCTTGGGACAGGGTTCCTACAATGAGCAGTTCTTC
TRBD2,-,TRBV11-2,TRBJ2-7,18,CASWSSSGGPQATYEQYF,TGTGCCAGTTGGAGTTCGAGCGGGGGGCCGCAGGCCACCTACGAGCAGTACTTC
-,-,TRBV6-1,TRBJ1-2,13,CASSEGARWGYTF,TGTGCCAGCAGTGAAGGGGCCCGATGGGGCTACACCTTC
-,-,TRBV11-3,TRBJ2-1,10,CASSLLEQFF,TGTGCCAGCAGCTTACTTGAGCAGTTCTTC
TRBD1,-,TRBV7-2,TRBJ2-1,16,CASSPRSGRGYNEQFF,TGTGCCAGCAGCCCCCGGTCCGGCAGGGGGTACAATGAGCAGTTCTTC
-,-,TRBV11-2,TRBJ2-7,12,CASSLVPREQYF,TGTGCCAGCAGCTTAGTCCCGCGGGAGCAGTACTTC
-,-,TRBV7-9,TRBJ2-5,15,CASSLMAGTQETQYF,TGTGCCAGCAGCCTTATGGCGGGGACTCAAGAGACCCAGTACTTC
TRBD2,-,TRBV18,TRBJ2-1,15,CASSRLAGGPDEQFF,TGTGCCAGCTCACGACTAGCGGGAGGCCCCGATGAGCAGTTCTTC
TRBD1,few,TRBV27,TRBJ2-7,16,CASSRQGPNLSYEQYF,TGTGCCAGCAGTAGACAGGGGCCTAACCTCTCCTACGAGCAGTACTTC
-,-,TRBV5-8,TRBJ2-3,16,CASSFGQAFSTDTQYF,TGTGCCAGCAGCTTCGGCCAGGCTTTTAGCACAGATACGCAGTATTTT
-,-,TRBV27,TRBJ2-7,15,CASTSGGGGSYEQYF,TGTGCCAGCACCTCCGGGGGAGGTGGGTCCTACGAGCAGTACTTC
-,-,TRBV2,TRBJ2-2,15,CASSGQTSNTGELFF,TGTGCCAGCAGCGGACAGACGAGTAACACCGGGGAGCTGTTTTTT
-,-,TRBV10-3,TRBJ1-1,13,CAIRGGAPTEAFF,TGTGCCATCAGGGGGGGGGCCCCCACTGAAGCTTTCTTT
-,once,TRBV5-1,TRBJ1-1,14,CASNLDSSNTEAFF,TGCGCCAGCAACCTAGACAGCTCGAACACTGAAGCTTTCTTT
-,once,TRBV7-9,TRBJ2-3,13,CASSSGLDEPQYF,TGTGCCAGCAGCTCAGGACTCGACGAGCCGCAGTATTTT
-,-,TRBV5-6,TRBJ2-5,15,CASSSRGEGVETQYF,TGTGCCAGCAGCTCCCGGGGTGAGGGAGTGGAGACCCAGTACTTC
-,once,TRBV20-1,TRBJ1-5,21,CSASLQRRGRDNWRQVQPQHF,TGCAGTGCTAGTCTCCAGCGGCGCGGGAGGGATAATTGGCGCCAGGTCCAGCCCCAGCATTTT
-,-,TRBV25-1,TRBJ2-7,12,CASSGNNYEQYF,TGTGCCAGCAGCGGGAATAACTACGAGCAGTACTTC
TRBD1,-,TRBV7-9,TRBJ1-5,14,CASSLTGDDQPQHF,TGTGCCAGCAGCTTGACAGGGGATGATCAGCCCCAGCATTTT
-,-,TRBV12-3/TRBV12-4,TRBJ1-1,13,CASSQTGSLEAFF,TGTGCCAGCAGTCAAACAGGGTCCCTAGAAGCTTTCTTT
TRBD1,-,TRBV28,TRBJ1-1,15,CASSLGGQGGTEAFF,TGTGCCAGCAGTTTAGGTGGGCAGGGGGGCACTGAAGCTTTCTTT
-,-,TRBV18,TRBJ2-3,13,CASSPPGTDTQYF,TGTGCCAGCTCACCCCCGGGCACAGATACGCAGTATTTT
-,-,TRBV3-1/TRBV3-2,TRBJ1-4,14,CASSQARGNEKLFF,TGTGCCAGCAGCCAAGCTAGAGGGAATGAAAAACTGTTTTTT
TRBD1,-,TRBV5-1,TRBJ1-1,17,CASSLSAQGRPNTEAFF,TGCGCCAGCAGCTTGTCGGCACAGGGGAGGCCGAACACTGAAGCTTTCTTT
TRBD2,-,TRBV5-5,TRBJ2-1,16,CASSPPTLAGAGEQFF,TGTGCCAGCAGCCCACCCACGCTAGCGGGGGCGGGTGAGCAGTTCTTC
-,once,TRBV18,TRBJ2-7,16,CASSPQGVGTTYEQYF,TGTGCCAGCTCACCACAGGGGGTGGGGACTACCTACGAGCAGTACTTC
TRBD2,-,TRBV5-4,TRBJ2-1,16,CASSATLGGRWNEQFF,TGTGCCAGCAGCGCCACTCTGGGCGGGAGGTGGAATGAGCAGTTCTTC
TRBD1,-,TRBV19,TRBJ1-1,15,CASSMGTGGKTEAFF,TGTGCCAGTAGTATGGGGACAGGGGGAAAAACTGAAGCTTTCTTT
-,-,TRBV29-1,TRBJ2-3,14,CSVEGTAGPDTQYF,TGCAGCGTGGAGGGGACAGCAGGCCCAGATACGCAGTATTTT
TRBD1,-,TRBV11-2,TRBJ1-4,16,CASSSLQGATNEKLFF,TGTGCCAGCAGCTCCTTACAGGGGGCTACTAATGAAAAACTGTTTTTT
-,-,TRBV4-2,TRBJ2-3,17,CASSQGPAGRVLDTQYF,TGTGCCAGCAGCCAAGGCCCCGCCGGGAGAGTTTTAGATACGCAGTATTTT
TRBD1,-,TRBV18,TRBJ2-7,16,CASSPGQGLRTYEQYF,TGTGCCAGCTCACCGGGACAGGGTTTACGAACTTACGAGCAGTACTTC
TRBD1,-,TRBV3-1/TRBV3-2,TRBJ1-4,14,CASASSDRGGKLFF,TGTGCCAGCGCATCCTCCGACAGGGGAGGAAAACTGTTTTTT
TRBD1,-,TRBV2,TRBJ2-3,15,CASSERDRGTDTQYF,TGTGCCAGCAGTGAAAGGGACAGGGGCACAGATACGCAGTATTTT
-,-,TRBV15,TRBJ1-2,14,CATSRSGGAGGYTF,TGTGCCACCAGCAGATCGGGGGGGGCAGGTGGCTACACCTTC
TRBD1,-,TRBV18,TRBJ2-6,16,CASSKMTGVGANVLTF,TGTGCCAGCTCAAAGATGACAGGGGTTGGGGCCAACGTCCTGACTTTC
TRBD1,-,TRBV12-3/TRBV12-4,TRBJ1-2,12,CASGQGGYGYTF,TGTGCCAGCGGACAGGGCGGGTATGGCTACACCTTC
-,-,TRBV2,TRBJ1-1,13,CASSELANTEAFF,TGTGCCAGCAGTGAATTAGCGAACACTGAAGCTTTCTTT
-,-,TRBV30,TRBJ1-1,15,CAWSKPDRLNTEAFF,TGTGCCTGGAGTAAGCCTGACAGGTTGAACACTGAAGCTTTCTTT
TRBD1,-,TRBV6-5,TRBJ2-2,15,CASSYAYRGIWELFF,TGTGCCAGCAGTTACGCCTACAGGGGAATCTGGGAGCTGTTTTTT
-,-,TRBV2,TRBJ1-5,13,CASRRALEQPQHF,TGTGCCAGCAGGCGCGCTTTAGAACAGCCCCAGCATTTT
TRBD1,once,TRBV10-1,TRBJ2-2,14,CASSDHRGTGELFF,TGCGCCAGCAGTGACCACAGGGGGACCGGGGAGCTGTTTTTT
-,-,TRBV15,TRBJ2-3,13,CATSRDFVDTQYF,TGTGCCACCAGCAGAGATTTCGTAGATACGCAGTATTTT
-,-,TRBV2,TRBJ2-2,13,CASSGLNTGELFF,TGTGCCAGCAGTGGACTCAACACCGGGGAGCTGTTTTTT
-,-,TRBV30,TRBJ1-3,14,CAWRADRSGNTIYF,TGTGCCTGGAGGGCTGACAGGTCTGGAAACACCATATATTTT
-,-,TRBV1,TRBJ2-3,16,CTSSQVGGRQTDTQYF,TGCACCAGCAGCCAAGTAGGCGGAAGGCAGACAGATACGCAGTATTTT
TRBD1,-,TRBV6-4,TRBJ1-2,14,CASSASTGNYGYTF,TGTGCCAGCAGTGCCTCGACAGGGAACTATGGCTACACCTTC
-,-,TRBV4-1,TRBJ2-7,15,CASSQGQVYSYEQYF,TGCGCCAGCAGCCAAGGACAGGTCTATTCCTACGAGCAGTACTTC
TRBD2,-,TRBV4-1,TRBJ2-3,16,CASSRGLADRTDTQYF,TGCGCCAGCAGCAGGGGACTAGCGGACCGCACAGATACGCAGTATTTT
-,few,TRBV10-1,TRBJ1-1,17,CASRQKQGPLGGSEAFF,TGCGCCAGCAGACAAAAACAGGGACCCTTAGGTGGGAGTGAAGCTTTCTTT